These 7 T cell receptor beta chains were all obtained from the same sample, sequenced in a study of blood T cells in healthy people across ages. A second PCR of 7 to 11 cycles used a sample-barcoded 5' primer and a J-beta primer mix. From the 5' RACE reads, TCRdb called clonotypes with MiXCR, one entry per CDR3 protein. The sample yields fewer than 950,000 distinct CDR3 sequences, 36% seen once. Material: blood. Receptors originate from a man aged 18 to 35 in good health.

On this clonotype: A much larger clone differs by one base, so this may be a read error. The chain links TRBV28 to TRBJ2-3; TRBD1 matches at 7 bases. V lost 7 bases, J lost 14 bases, and 9 bases stayed unmatched. This CDR3 spans 11 amino acids. Germline assignment: CDR1 MDHEN and CDR2 SYDVKM. The CDR3 sequence is CASNFRDRRYF. The CDR3 DNA reads TGTGCCAGCAATTTTCGGGACAGAAGGTATTTT.

In DNA, the CDR3 is TGTGCCAGCAGCTTAGCACTAGGACTAGCGGGAGAGACAGATACGCAGTATTTT. It encodes CASSLALGLAGETDTQYF. V gene TRBV7-8 combines with J gene TRBJ2-3, with 13 bases aligning to TRBD2. The CDR3 is 18 residues long. The trim removed 0 bases at V and 3 bases at J, leaving 6 bases unmatched. Germline assignment: CDR1 SGHVS and CDR2 FQNEAQ.

The rearrangement links TRBV12-3 or TRBV12-4 to TRBJ1-5; TRBD1 agrees at 7 bases. V dropped 7 bases and J dropped 1; count of bases not matched to a gene: 13. The CDR3 covers 17 residues. CDR3 nucleotides: TGTGCCAGCAATGTGACAGGGATAAGATCCAGCAATCAGCCCCAGCATTTT. It codes for CASNVTGIRSSNQPQHF.

The chain recombines TRBV20-1 with TRBJ2-2; the D gene is possibly TRBD2 (7 bases). The V and J ends lost 6 bases and 3 bases respectively, with 17 bases between them. This CDR3 comprises 15 residues. Germline loops: CDR1 DFQATT, CDR2 SNEGSKA (reference sequence). The CDR3 region has the DNA TGCAGTGCCAGAAGGGAGGGGGGTGACACCGGGGAGCTGTTTTTT. It specifies CSARREGGDTGELFF.

Comment on this clonotype: One junction end disagrees with the germline gene, perhaps due to a read error. V is TRBV7-2 and J is TRBJ2-5, with TRBD1 identical over 10 bases. The CDR3 totals 15 residues. Germline V lookup: CDR1 SGHTA, CDR2 FQGNSA. CDR3 residues: CASTLTGTGEVGQYF. The CDR3 nucleotides are TGTGCCAGCACCTTAACCGGGACAGGGGAGGTAGGGCAGTACTTC.

Only a few counts were recorded for this clonotype. The chain combines TRBV7-9 with TRBJ2-7, with a weak D call TRBD1 (5 bases). In germline, CDR1 is SEHNR, CDR2 FQNEAQ (reference sequence). Trimming left V 1 base short and J 1 base short, with 8 bases between. The CDR3 covers 14 residues. The CDR3 sequence: CASSLDRTSYEQYF. Here the CDR3 DNA reads TGTGCCAGCAGCTTAGATAGGACATCCTACGAGCAGTACTTC.

About this clonotype: One end of the junction fails to match germline, which may point to a read error. The chain joins TRBV12-5 to TRBJ2-7; no clear D. The germline V gene encodes CDR1 LGHNT and CDR2 FRNRAP. CDR3 length equals 14 residues. The CDR3 sequence: CVSGLRPLSYEQYF. Written as DNA, the CDR3 is TGTGTTAGTGGTTTGAGGCCCCTCTCCTACGAGCAGTACTTC.